Listed here are 14 T cell receptor beta chains from one sample, sequenced in a study of cytomegalovirus exposure and HLA in healthy donors. Amplification used 60 Vbeta primers and 13 Jbeta primers. The protocol was immunoSEQ multiplex PCR, while the TCRdb copy is restricted to in-frame clones and leaves out a portion. The sample shows about 130,000 clones, around four fifths of them seen only once. Specimen: PBMCs. The receptors stem from a woman aged 40 to 50 in good health and CMV-seropositive.

The chain couples TRBV10-3 to TRBJ2-2, with a possible D match to TRBD2 (6 bases). V was clipped by 2 bases and J by 4 bases, with 8 bases between them. The germline V gene has CDR1 ENHRY and CDR2 SYGVKD. CDR3 length: 14 amino acids. CDR3 bases: TGTGCCATCAGTGAGGTGGGGGGCACCGGGGAGCTGTTTTTT. This codes for CAISEVGGTGELFF.

J is TRBJ1-2 and V is TRBV15; 7 positions agree with TRBD1. J gave up 3 bases and V 2 bases, and 6 bases lay outside the gene matches. The CDR3 consists of 15 residues. Germline CDR1 reads LNHNV; CDR2 reads YYDKDF (reference sequence). The CDR3 spells CATSRRSTGDYGYTF. The CDR3 DNA reads TGTGCCACCAGCAGAAGATCCACAGGGGACTATGGCTACACCTTC. Drawing the rest from reference TRBV15 and TRBJ1-2, the complete variable domain is DAMVIQNPRYQVTQFGKPVTLSCSQTLNHNVMYWYQQKSSQAPKLLFHYYDKDFNNEADTPDNFQSRRPNTSFCFLDIRSPGLGDTAMYLCATSRRSTGDYGYTFGSGTRLTVV.

The V gene is TRBV28, the J gene TRBJ1-1, with 9 bases lining up with TRBD1. CDR3 size: 14 residues. CDR1 and CDR2 from the germline V gene are MDHEN and SYDVKM. The trim removed 6 bases at V and 1 base at J, leaving 3 bases unmatched. CDR3 sequence reads: CASRTDRGNTEAFF. CDR3 nucleotides: TGTGCCAGCAGGACGGACAGGGGGAACACTGAAGCTTTCTTT.

The chain recombines TRBV7-3 with TRBJ2-5; D possibly corresponds to TRBD1 (6 bases). The V end was cut by 5 bases, the J end by 4 bases, with 11 bases between. CDR1 and CDR2 from the germline V gene are SGHTA and FQGTGA. The CDR3 is made up of 13 amino acids. Here the CDR3 reads CASSPGALETQYF. The CDR3, as DNA: TGTGCCAGCAGCCCAGGGGCTCTAGAGACCCAGTACTTC.

This chain links TRBV7-2 with TRBJ2-3, with D possibly TRBD2 on 6 matching bases. Deletions cut 1 base from V and 0 bases from J, with 14 bases between. Germline values: CDR1 SGHTA, CDR2 FQGNSA. CDR3 length: 17 residues. CDR3 sequence reads: CASSLVAGYPSTDTQYF. The CDR3 bases are TGTGCCAGCAGCTTAGTGGCGGGATACCCTAGCACAGATACGCAGTATTTT.

V usage is TRBV5-1 and J usage is TRBJ2-2; the match to TRBD1 covers 9 bases. Trimming cost V 8 bases and J 4 bases; bases outside gene matches: 9. Germline lookup yields CDR1 SGHRS and CDR2 YFSETQ. CDR3 length equals 15 residues. In DNA, the CDR3 is TGCGCCAGTTCACAGGGGGCCGGAGTCACCGGGGAGCTGTTTTTT. Its translation is CASSQGAGVTGELFF.

The chain uses TRBV9 and TRBJ2-7; perhaps TRBD1 as D (5 bases). Germline-derived CDR1 and CDR2 are SGDLS and YYNGEE. The CDR3 totals 12 residues. Deletions cut 3 bases from V and 8 bases from J, with 12 bases between. CDR3: CASSGVGAQQYF. CDR3 sequence (DNA): TGTGCCAGCAGCGGAGTAGGGGCCCAGCAGTACTTC.

Notes on this clone: Mismatch with germline at one junction end may stem from a read error. The chain couples TRBV7-9 to TRBJ1-2; no reliable D call. Germline V CDR1 and CDR2: SEHNR, FQNEAQ (reference sequence). The CDR3 covers 15 residues. The CDR3 sequence: CSSSLDNGRGYGYTF. CDR3 DNA sequence: TGTTCCAGCAGCCTAGATAACGGGCGGGGATATGGCTACACCTTC. The full variable domain, completed using reference TRBV7-9 and TRBJ1-2, is DTGVSQNPRHKITKRGQNVTFRCDPISEHNRLYWYRQTLGQGPEFLTYFQNEAQLEKSRLLSDRFSAERPKGSFSTLEIQRTEQGDSAMYLCSSSLDNGRGYGYTFGSGTRLTVV.

The chain carries TRBV19 and TRBJ1-1; 9 bases are shared with TRBD1. CDR3 length equals 14 residues. Germline CDR1 reads LNHDA; CDR2 reads SQIVND (reference sequence). After removal of 6 bases from V and 1 base from J, the junction contained 3 bases not matched to a gene. The CDR3 protein is CASRDRGTNTEAFF. The CDR3 DNA reads as TGTGCCAGTAGGGACAGGGGTACGAACACTGAAGCTTTCTTT.

The chain recombines TRBV19 with TRBJ2-7, with 10 bases identical to TRBD1. Germline loops: CDR1 LNHDA, CDR2 SQIVND (reference sequence). The CDR3 contains 16 residues. V trimming: 10 bases; J trimming: 0 bases; junction bases outside the gene matches: 12. CDR3 nucleotides: TGTGCCACAGGGGACAGGGGCCGAAGGTCCTCCTACGAGCAGTACTTC. Protein product: CATGDRGRRSSYEQYF.

The chain uses TRBV6-6 and TRBJ1-2; D might be TRBD1 (5 bases). Between the trimmed V and J ends, which lost 2 bases and 2 bases, there was a span of 6 bases. Germline CDR1 reads MNHNY; CDR2 reads SVGAGI (reference sequence). The CDR3 loop spans 13 amino acids. The CDR3 DNA reads TGTGCCAGCAGTTACCAGGGAAACTATGGCTACACCTTC. Amino acid sequence: CASSYQGNYGYTF.

The chain combines TRBV7-9 with TRBJ1-5, with D possibly being TRBD1 (6 bases). Per germline, CDR1 SEHNR and CDR2 FQNEAQ (reference sequence). V dropped 5 bases and J dropped 3 bases, with 11 bases sitting between them. This CDR3 has 14 residues. The CDR3 region is CASSQTGVNQPQHF. The CDR3 nucleotides are TGTGCCAGCAGCCAGACAGGTGTCAATCAGCCCCAGCATTTT.

The chain has TRBV5-1 and TRBJ2-7; TRBD1 matches 11 bases. The CDR3 spans 17 residues. The V segment lost 3 bases and the J segment 2 bases; nucleotides outside the gene matches: 10. Per the germline V gene, CDR1 is SGHRS and CDR2 is YFSETQ. The CDR3 sequence: CASSWASGTGGAYEQYF. The CDR3 DNA sequence: TGCGCCAGCAGCTGGGCTTCCGGGACAGGGGGTGCCTACGAGCAGTACTTC.

The chain links TRBV6-5 to TRBJ2-1; TRBD2 aligns across 8 bases. CDR3 length equals 14 residues. Per the germline V gene, CDR1 is MNHEY and CDR2 is SVGAGI. Trimming at V came to 4 bases and at J to 8 bases, leaving 7 bases not matched to a gene. As DNA, the CDR3 is TGTGCCAGCAGTTCCGGGACTAGTATGCATGAGCAGTTCTTC. This codes for CASSSGTSMHEQFF.